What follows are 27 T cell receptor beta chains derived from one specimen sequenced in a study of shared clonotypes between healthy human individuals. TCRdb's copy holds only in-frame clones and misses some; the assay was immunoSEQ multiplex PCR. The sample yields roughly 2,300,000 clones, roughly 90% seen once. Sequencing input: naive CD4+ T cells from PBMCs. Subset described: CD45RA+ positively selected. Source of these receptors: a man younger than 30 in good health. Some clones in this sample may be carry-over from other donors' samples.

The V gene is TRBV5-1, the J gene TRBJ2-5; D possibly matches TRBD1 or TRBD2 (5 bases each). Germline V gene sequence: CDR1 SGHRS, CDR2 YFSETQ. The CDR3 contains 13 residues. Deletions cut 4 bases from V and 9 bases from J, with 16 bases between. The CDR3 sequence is CASSDRNGESQYF. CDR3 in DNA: TGCGCCAGCAGCGACAGAAATGGGGAGTCCCAGTACTTC.

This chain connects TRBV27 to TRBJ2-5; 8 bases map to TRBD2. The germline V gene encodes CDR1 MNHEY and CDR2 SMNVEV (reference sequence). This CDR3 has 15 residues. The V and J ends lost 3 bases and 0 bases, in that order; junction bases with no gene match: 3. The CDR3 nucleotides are TGTGCCAGCAGTTTGCTAGCGGGCAACCAAGAGACCCAGTACTTC. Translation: CASSLLAGNQETQYF.

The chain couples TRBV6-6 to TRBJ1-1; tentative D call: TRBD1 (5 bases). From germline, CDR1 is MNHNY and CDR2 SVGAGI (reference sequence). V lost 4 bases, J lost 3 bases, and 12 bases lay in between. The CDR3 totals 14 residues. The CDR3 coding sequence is TGTGCCAGCAGTTTGAGGCAGGGAGACACTGAAGCTTTCTTT. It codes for CASSLRQGDTEAFF.

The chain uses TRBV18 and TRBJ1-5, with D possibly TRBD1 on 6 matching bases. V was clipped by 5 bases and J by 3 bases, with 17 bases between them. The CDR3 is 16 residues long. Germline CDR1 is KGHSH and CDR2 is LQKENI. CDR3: CASSGFHRDTNQPQHF. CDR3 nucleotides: TGTGCCAGCTCAGGTTTTCACCGGGACACCAATCAGCCCCAGCATTTT.

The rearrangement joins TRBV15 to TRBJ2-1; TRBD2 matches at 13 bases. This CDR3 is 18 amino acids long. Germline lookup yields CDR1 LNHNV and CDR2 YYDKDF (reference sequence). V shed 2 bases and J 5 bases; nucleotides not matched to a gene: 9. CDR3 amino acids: CATSRTHGTSGIDNEQFF. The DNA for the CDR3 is TGTGCCACCAGCAGAACCCATGGGACTAGCGGGATAGACAATGAGCAGTTCTTC.

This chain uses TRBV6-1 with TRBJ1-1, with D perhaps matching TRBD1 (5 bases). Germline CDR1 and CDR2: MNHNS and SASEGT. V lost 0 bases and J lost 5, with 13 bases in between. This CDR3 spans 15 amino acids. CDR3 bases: TGTGCCAGCAGTGAAGCGGGAAGGGGAGAAACTGAAGCTTTCTTT. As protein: CASSEAGRGETEAFF.

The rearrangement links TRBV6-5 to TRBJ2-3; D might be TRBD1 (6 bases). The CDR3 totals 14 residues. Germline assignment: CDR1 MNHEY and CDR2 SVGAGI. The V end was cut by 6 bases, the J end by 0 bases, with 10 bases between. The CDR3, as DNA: TGTGCCAGCAGGTTGGACAGAAGCACAGATACGCAGTATTTT. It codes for CASRLDRSTDTQYF.

This CDR3 is CASRTNAGPYEQYF. The CDR3 DNA follows: TGTGCCAGCAGAACAAACGCCGGACCCTACGAGCAGTACTTC. J is TRBJ2-7 and V is TRBV7-9; no clear D. V lost 6 bases, J lost 2 bases, and 14 bases lay in between. The CDR3 has 14 residues. Germline V CDR1 and CDR2: SEHNR, FQNEAQ (reference sequence).

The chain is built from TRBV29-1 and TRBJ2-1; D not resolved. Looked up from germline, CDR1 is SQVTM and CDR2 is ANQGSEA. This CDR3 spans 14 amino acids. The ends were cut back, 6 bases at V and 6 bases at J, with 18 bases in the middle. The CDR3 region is CSVKTRLVSNEQFF. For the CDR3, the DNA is TGCAGCGTCAAGACCCGCTTAGTTAGCAATGAGCAGTTCTTC.

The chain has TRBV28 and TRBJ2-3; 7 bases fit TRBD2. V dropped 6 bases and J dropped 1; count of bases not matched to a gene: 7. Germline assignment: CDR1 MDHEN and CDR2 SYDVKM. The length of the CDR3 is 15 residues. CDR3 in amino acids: CASSLVGGGTDTQYF. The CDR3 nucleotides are TGTGCCAGCAGCCTCGTGGGAGGGGGCACAGATACGCAGTATTTT.

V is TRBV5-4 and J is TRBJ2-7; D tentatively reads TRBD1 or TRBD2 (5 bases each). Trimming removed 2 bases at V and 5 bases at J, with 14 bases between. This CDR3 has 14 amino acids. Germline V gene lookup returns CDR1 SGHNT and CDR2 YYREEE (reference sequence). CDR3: CASSFGGNRDEQYF. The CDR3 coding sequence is TGTGCCAGCAGCTTTGGGGGAAATCGAGACGAGCAGTACTTC.

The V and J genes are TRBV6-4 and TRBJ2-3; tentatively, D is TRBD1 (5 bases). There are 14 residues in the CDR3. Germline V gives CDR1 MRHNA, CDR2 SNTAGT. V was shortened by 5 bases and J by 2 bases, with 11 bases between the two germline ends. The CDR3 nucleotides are TGTGCCAGCAGTTCAGGGCTTTACACAGATACGCAGTATTTT. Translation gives CASSSGLYTDTQYF.

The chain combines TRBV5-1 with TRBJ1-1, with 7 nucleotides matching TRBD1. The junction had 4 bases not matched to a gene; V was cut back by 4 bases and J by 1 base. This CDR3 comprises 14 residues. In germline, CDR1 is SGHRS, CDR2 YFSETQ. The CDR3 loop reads CASSVGQPNTEAFF. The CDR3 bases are TGCGCCAGCAGCGTGGGACAGCCGAACACTGAAGCTTTCTTT.

CDR3 amino acids: CASSLGASGSSQETQYF. The CDR3 DNA reads as TGTGCCAGCAGCTTAGGAGCTAGCGGGAGTTCCCAAGAGACCCAGTACTTC. The V and J genes are TRBV7-2 and TRBJ2-5; 10 nucleotides line up with TRBD2. The CDR3 is 17 amino acids. Germline trimming cut 1 base from V and 1 base from J; bases unmatched to any gene: 6. Germline lookup yields CDR1 SGHTA and CDR2 FQGNSA.

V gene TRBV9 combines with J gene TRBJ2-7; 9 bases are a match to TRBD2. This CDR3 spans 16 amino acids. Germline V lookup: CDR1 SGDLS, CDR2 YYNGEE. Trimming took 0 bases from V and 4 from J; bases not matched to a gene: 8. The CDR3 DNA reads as TGTGCCAGCAGCGTAGGCCCGGGGCTAGCGGGGTACGAGCAGTACTTC. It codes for CASSVGPGLAGYEQYF.

The chain's CDR3 is CASSSNPGASRGETQYF. In DNA form, the CDR3 reads TGCGCCAGCAGCTCGAACCCGGGGGCCAGCCGGGGAGAGACCCAGTACTTC. The chain joins TRBV5-1 to TRBJ2-5; D may match TRBD1 or TRBD2 (6 bases each). The CDR3 loop spans 17 amino acids. The V end was cut by 3 bases, the J end by 4 bases, with 22 bases between. Germline V gene data show CDR1 as SGHRS and CDR2 as YFSETQ. The full variable domain, in which reference TRBV5-1 and TRBJ2-5 provide the parts outside the CDR3, is KAGVTQTPRYLIKTRGQQVTLSCSPISGHRSVSWYQQTPGQGLQFLFEYFSETQRNKGNFPGRFSGRQFSNSRSEMNVSTLELGDSALYLCASSSNPGASRGETQYFGPGTRLLVL.

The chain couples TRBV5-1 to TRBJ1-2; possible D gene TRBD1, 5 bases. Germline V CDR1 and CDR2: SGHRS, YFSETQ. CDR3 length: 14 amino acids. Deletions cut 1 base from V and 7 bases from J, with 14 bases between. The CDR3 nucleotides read TGCGCCAGCAGCTTGACAGGAGATAGTGTTGGCTACACCTTC. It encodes CASSLTGDSVGYTF.

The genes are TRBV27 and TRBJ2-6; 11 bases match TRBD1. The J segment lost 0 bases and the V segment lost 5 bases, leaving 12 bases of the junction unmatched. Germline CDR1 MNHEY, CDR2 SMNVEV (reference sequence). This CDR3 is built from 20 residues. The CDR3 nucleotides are TGTGCCAGCAGTGGGTATAGGACAGGGGGCGGACCCTCTGGGGCCAACGTCCTGACTTTC. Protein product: CASSGYRTGGGPSGANVLTF.

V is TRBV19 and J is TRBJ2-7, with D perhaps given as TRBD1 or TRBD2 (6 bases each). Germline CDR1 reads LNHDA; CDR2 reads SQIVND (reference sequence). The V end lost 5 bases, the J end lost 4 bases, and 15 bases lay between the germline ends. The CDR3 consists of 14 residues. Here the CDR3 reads CASSLRGRHYEQYF. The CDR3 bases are TGTGCCAGTAGTTTACGGGGGCGACATTACGAGCAGTACTTC.

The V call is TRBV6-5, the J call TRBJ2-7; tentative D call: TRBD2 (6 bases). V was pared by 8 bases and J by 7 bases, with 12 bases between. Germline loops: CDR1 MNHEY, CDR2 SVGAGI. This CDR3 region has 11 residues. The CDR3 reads CASSNGGEQYF. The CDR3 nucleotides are TGTGCCAGCTCCAATGGGGGGGAGCAGTACTTC.

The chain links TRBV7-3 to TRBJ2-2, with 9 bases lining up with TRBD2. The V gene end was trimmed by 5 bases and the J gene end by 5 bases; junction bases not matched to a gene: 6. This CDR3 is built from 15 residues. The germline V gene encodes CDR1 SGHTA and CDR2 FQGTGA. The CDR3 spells CASSPGSGRTGELFF. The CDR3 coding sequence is TGTGCCAGCAGCCCCGGGAGCGGGAGGACCGGGGAGCTGTTTTTT.

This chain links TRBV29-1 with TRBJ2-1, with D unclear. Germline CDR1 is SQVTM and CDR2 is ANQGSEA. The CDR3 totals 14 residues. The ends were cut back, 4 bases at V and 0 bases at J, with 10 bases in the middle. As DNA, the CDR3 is TGCAGCGTTGTATCGATGAGCTCCTACAATGAGCAGTTCTTC. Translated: CSVVSMSSYNEQFF.

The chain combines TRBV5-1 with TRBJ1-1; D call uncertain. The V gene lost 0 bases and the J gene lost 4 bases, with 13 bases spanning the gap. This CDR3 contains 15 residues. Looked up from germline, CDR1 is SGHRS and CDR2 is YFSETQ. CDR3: CASSLVGQAGTEAFF. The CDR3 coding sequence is TGCGCCAGCAGCTTGGTCGGCCAGGCAGGCACTGAAGCTTTCTTT. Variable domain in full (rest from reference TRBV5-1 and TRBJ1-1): KAGVTQTPRYLIKTRGQQVTLSCSPISGHRSVSWYQQTPGQGLQFLFEYFSETQRNKGNFPGRFSGRQFSNSRSEMNVSTLELGDSALYLCASSLVGQAGTEAFFGQGTRLTVV.

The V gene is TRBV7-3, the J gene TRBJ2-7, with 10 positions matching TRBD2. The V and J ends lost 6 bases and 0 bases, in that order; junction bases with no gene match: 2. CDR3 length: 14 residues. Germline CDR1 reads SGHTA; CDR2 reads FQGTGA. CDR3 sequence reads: CASRRTSGSYEQYF. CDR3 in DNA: TGTGCCAGCAGGCGGACTAGCGGCTCCTACGAGCAGTACTTC.

In DNA, the CDR3 is TGTGCCAGCAGCTTAGAACCCGAGAGTAGCGGGTTATTAGTTGGCATTCAGTACTTC. It is translated as CASSLEPESSGLLVGIQYF. The rearrangement joins TRBV7-2 to TRBJ2-4; TRBD2 aligns across 7 bases. Germline trimming cut 1 base from V and 9 bases from J; bases unmatched to any gene: 21. Per the germline V gene, CDR1 is SGHTA and CDR2 is FQGNSA. The CDR3 is made up of 19 amino acids.

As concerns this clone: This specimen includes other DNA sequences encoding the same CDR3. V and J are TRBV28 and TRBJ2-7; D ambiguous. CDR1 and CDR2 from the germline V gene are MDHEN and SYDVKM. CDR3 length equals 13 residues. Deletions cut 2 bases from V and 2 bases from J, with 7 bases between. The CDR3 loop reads CASSLGRAYEQYF. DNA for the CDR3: TGTGCCAGCAGTTTAGGCCGAGCCTACGAGCAGTACTTC.

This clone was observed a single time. CDR3 bases: TGTGCCAGCAGCGCCCGGGACTCAGCCAATGAGCAGTTCTTC. This encodes CASSARDSANEQFF. V and J are TRBV5-4 and TRBJ2-1; a possible D gene is TRBD2 (6 bases). The germline CDR1 and CDR2 sequences are SGHNT and YYREEE (reference sequence). V shed 4 bases and J shed 6 bases, with 14 bases lying between them. This CDR3 has 14 residues.